The entry below describes one TCR beta chain. The record originates from a study of blood T cell repertoires in COVID-19. The overall study: There were acute and convalescent COVID-19 samples, and they came from the United States, Italy and Spain. Nucleic acid was either cDNA or gDNA, and it came from T cells, B-cell-depleted T cells, or PBMCs.

The CDR3 extends over 14 amino acids. Germline V CDR1 and CDR2: SGHVS, FQNEAQ. Trimming at V came to 1 base and at J to 8 bases, leaving 7 bases not matched to a gene. In the study's own analysis: Amplified reference gene primers provided the basis for estimating nucleated cell counts. Data came from immunoSEQ multiplex PCR; TCRdb stores just in-frame clones and leaves some out. That table furnishes V, J and clone size, whereas the DNA furnished D and trimming. The repertoire consists of roughly 150,000 clones, with around nine tenths occurring once and the leading ten covering around 5%. The J gene is TRBJ1-2, the V gene TRBV7-8; the match to TRBD1 covers 7 bases. The specimen was peripheral blood. The clonotype originates from a human donor in a cohort sampled during active COVID-19. CDR3 region: CASSLDRGAAGYTF. The CDR3 bases are TGTGCCAGCAGCTTAGACAGGGGAGCGGCGGGCTACACCTTC.